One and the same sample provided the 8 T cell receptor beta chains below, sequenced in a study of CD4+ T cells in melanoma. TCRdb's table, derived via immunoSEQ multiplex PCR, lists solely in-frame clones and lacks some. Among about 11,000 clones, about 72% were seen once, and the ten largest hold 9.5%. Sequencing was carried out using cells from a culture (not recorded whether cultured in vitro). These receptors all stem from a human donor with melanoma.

The CDR3 region has the DNA TGTGCCAGCAGGGGGACAGGGGGCGATATCGATGAGCAGTTCTTC. This encodes CASRGTGGDIDEQFF. This chain uses TRBV5-4 with TRBJ2-1, with TRBD1 matching 12 bases. CDR1 is SGHNT, CDR2 YYREEE, per germline (reference sequence). V lost 5 bases and J lost 8; bases outside the gene matches: 8. The CDR3 length is 15 residues. Together with reference TRBV5-4 and TRBJ2-1, the CDR3 gives the full variable domain: ETGVTQSPTHLIKTRGQQVTLRCSSQSGHNTVSWYQQALGQGPQFIFQYYREEENGRGNFPPRFSGLQFPNYSSELNVNALELDDSALYLCASRGTGGDIDEQFFGPGTRLTVL.

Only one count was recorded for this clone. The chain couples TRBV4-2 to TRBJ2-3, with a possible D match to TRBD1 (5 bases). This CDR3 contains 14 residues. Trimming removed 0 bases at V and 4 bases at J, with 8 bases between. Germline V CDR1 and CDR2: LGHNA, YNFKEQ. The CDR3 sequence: CASSQDLGPDTQYF. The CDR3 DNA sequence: TGTGCCAGCAGCCAAGATCTGGGGCCAGATACGCAGTATTTT.

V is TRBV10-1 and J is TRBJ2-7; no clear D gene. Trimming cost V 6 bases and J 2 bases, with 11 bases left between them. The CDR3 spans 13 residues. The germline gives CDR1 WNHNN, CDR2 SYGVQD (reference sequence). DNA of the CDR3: TGCGCCAGCAGGGAGCAAGAAGCCTACGAGCAGTACTTC. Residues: CASREQEAYEQYF.

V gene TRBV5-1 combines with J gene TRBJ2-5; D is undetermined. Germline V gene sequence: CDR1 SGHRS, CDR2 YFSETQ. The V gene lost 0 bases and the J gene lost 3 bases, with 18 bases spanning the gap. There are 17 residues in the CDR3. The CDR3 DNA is TGCGCCAGCAGCTTGGAAATTGGCAGGCCGGGCGAAGAGACCCAGTACTTC. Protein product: CASSLEIGRPGEETQYF.

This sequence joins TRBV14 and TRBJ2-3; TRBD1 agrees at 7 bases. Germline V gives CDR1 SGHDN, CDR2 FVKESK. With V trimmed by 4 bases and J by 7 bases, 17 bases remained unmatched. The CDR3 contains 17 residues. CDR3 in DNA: TGTGCCAGCAGCCTAAGAGAGTCGGGACAGAGAGGGTATACGCAGTATTTT. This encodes CASSLRESGQRGYTQYF.

CDR3 in amino acids: CASSLFPPRQGFYEKLFF. CDR3 sequence (DNA): TGTGCCAGCAGTTTATTTCCCCCGCGACAGGGTTTTTATGAAAAACTGTTTTTT. J is TRBJ1-4 and V is TRBV27; 7 nucleotides agree with TRBD1. With V trimmed by 1 base and J by 6 bases, 14 bases remained unmatched. Germline assignment: CDR1 MNHEY and CDR2 SMNVEV (reference sequence). This CDR3 has 18 amino acids.

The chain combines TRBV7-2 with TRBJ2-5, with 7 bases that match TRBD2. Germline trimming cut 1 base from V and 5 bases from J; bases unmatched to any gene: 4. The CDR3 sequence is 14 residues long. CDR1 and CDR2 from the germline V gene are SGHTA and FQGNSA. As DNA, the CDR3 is TGTGCCAGCAGCTTAGAACGGGGAGGGGAGACCCAGTACTTC. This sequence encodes CASSLERGGETQYF.

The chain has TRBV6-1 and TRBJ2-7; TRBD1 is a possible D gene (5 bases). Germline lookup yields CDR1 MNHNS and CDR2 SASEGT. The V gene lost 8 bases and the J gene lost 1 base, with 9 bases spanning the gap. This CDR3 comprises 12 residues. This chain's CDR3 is CASPDSSYEQYF. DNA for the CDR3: TGTGCCAGCCCTGACAGTTCCTACGAGCAGTACTTC.